These 10 T cell receptor beta chains originate from one sample sequenced in a study of T cells in localized non-small cell lung cancer. Some clones are missing from TCRdb's copy, which holds only in-frame ones; the method was immunoSEQ multiplex PCR. The profile shows 130,000 or so clones, around 89% of them singletons. The sequenced sample was peripheral blood, obtained before any cancer treatment. All receptors come from a female donor aged 60 or older with stage I lung adenocarcinoma.

The V and J genes are TRBV5-1 and TRBJ1-1; D ambiguous. V dropped 4 bases and J dropped 1 base, with 14 bases sitting between them. The CDR3 runs to 15 residues. Looked up from germline, CDR1 is SGHRS and CDR2 is YFSETQ. The CDR3 loop is CASSINLAANTEAFF. The CDR3 region has the DNA TGCGCCAGCAGCATTAACTTGGCAGCGAACACTGAAGCTTTCTTT.

The V call is TRBV6-5, the J call TRBJ2-1; D is uncertain. The CDR3 extends over 14 amino acids. Trimming took off 2 bases at V and 4 bases at J, with 9 bases between the two ends. CDR1 and CDR2 from the germline V gene are MNHEY and SVGAGI. The CDR3 is CASSYRQDYNEQFF. As DNA, the CDR3 is TGTGCCAGCAGTTACCGGCAGGATTACAATGAGCAGTTCTTC.

V gene TRBV6-1 combines with J gene TRBJ2-1; D is undetermined. Looked up from germline, CDR1 is MNHNS and CDR2 is SASEGT. Trimming pared 6 bases from V and 6 bases from J, leaving 15 bases between. The CDR3 covers 14 residues. CDR3 residues: CASRIWASLNEQFF. For the CDR3, the DNA is TGTGCCAGCAGGATATGGGCTTCTCTCAATGAGCAGTTCTTC.

The rearrangement uses TRBV10-2 and TRBJ2-7; no clear D gene. CDR3 length equals 12 residues. Trimming stripped 2 bases from V and 3 bases from J, with 5 bases between. Germline V lookup: CDR1 WSHSY, CDR2 SAAADI. CDR3 DNA sequence: TGCGCCAGCAGTGAGCCCCGCTACGAGCAGTACTTC. It codes for CASSEPRYEQYF.

This chain connects TRBV7-9 to TRBJ2-2, with 9 positions matching TRBD1. Trimming removed 3 bases from V and 1 base from J; junction bases left unmatched: 3. Germline V gene lookup returns CDR1 SEHNR and CDR2 FQNEAQ (reference sequence). The CDR3 has 16 residues. CDR3: CASSFWTGVNTGELFF. CDR3 DNA sequence: TGTGCCAGCAGCTTTTGGACAGGGGTGAACACCGGGGAGCTGTTTTTT.

This clone was seen just once. J is TRBJ2-7 and V is TRBV6-5; either TRBD1 or TRBD2 may supply D (7 bases each). The ends were cut back, 4 bases at V and 5 bases at J, with 18 bases in the middle. The CDR3 length is 15 residues. CDR1 and CDR2 (germline): MNHEY, SVGAGI. The CDR3 DNA is TGTGCCAGCAGTTCCCCAGGGGGGGCTAGGGACGAGCAGTACTTC. Residues: CASSSPGGARDEQYF.

This clone was observed a single time. The same CDR3 is also encoded by other DNA sequences in this sample. J is TRBJ2-5 and V is TRBV5-1, with 9 bases identical to TRBD1. The junction had 6 bases not matched to a gene; V was cut back by 4 bases and J by 5 bases. This CDR3 is 14 amino acids long. Germline V gene sequence: CDR1 SGHRS, CDR2 YFSETQ. The CDR3 coding sequence is TGCGCCAGCAGCGAAACAGGGGGCATGGAGACCCAGTACTTC. Encoded protein: CASSETGGMETQYF.

The chain links TRBV9 to TRBJ2-7; TRBD2 matches at 8 bases. This CDR3 has 15 amino acids. With 0 bases clipped from V and 2 bases from J, the junction kept 4 bases outside the gene matches. Per the germline V gene, CDR1 is SGDLS and CDR2 is YYNGEE. The CDR3 nucleotides read TGTGCCAGCAGCGTAGGGTCGGGAGGGCCCTACGAGCAGTACTTC. It yields the protein CASSVGSGGPYEQYF. Variable domain in full (rest from reference TRBV9 and TRBJ2-7): DSGVTQTPKHLITATGQRVTLRCSPRSGDLSVYWYQQSLDQGLQFLIQYYNGEERAKGNILERFSAQQFPDLHSELNLSSLELGDSALYFCASSVGSGGPYEQYFGPGTRLTVT.

This clone appeared a single time. J is TRBJ2-3 and V is TRBV29-1; TRBD1 matches 8 bases. Per germline, CDR1 SQVTM and CDR2 ANQGSEA. The CDR3 spans 13 residues. V lost 6 bases and J lost 7; bases outside the gene matches: 9. The CDR3 sequence is CSVLPDRVNTQYF. The CDR3 DNA reads TGCAGCGTGCTTCCGGACAGGGTAAATACGCAGTATTTT.

This chain connects TRBV29-1 to TRBJ1-1, with 8 bases aligning to TRBD1. J was trimmed by 0 bases and V by 6 bases; bases with no gene match: 3. Germline V gene lookup returns CDR1 SQVTM and CDR2 ANQGSEA. CDR3 length: 13 residues. This chain's CDR3 is CSVGGQVNTEAFF. The CDR3 DNA reads TGCAGCGTGGGGGGACAGGTGAACACTGAAGCTTTCTTT. The whole variable domain, remainder taken from reference TRBV29-1 and TRBJ1-1, is SAVISQKPSRDICQRGTSLTIQCQVDSQVTMMFWYRQQPGQSLTLIATANQGSEATYESGFVIDKFPISRPNLTFSTLTVSNMSPEDSSIYLCSVGGQVNTEAFFGQGTRLTVV.